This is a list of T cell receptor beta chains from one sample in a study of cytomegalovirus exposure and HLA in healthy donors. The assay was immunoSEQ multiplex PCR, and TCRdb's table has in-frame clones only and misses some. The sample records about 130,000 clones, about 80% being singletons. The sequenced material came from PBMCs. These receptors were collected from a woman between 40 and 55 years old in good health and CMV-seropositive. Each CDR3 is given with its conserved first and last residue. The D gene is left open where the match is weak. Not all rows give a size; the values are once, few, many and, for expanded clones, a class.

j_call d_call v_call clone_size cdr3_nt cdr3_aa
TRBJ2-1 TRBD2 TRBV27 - TGTGCCACTTCGACTAGCGGGGAGAATGAGCAGTTCTTC CATSTSGENEQFF
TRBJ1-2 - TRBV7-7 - TGTGCTAGCAGCCCCATAGGGGTATATGGCTACACCTTC CASSPIGVYGYTF
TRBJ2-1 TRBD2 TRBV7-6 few TGTGCCAGCAGCTTAGCTAGCGGGGGTTACAATGAGCAGTTCTTC CASSLASGGYNEQFF
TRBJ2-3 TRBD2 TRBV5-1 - TGCGCCAGCAGTGGGGGACTAGCGGGAGTCACAGATACGCAGTATTTT CASSGGLAGVTDTQYF
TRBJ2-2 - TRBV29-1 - TGCAGCGCCCGGGACGGGGAGCTGTTTTTT CSARDGELFF
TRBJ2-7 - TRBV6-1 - TGTGCCAGCAGTCCCTCGGAGATTTACGAGCAGTACTTC CASSPSEIYEQYF
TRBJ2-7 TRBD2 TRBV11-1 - TGTGCCAGCAGCCCGGGACTAGCGGGCTACGAGCAGTACTTC CASSPGLAGYEQYF
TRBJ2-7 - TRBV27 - TGTGCCAGCAGTTTGAGCTCCTACGAGCAGTACTTC CASSLSSYEQYF
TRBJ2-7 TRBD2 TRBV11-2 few TGTGCCAGCAGCTTAGAAGGGGGCGGGAGGGCCTCCTACGAGCAGTACTTC CASSLEGGGRASYEQYF
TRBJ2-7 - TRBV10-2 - TGCGCCAGCGGAGGGTTACAGGTCCTGGGCGAGCAGTACTTC CASGGLQVLGEQYF
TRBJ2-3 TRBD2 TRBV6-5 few TGTGCCAGCAGTCTTTCTAGCGGGAGGGCAGATACGCAGTATTTT CASSLSSGRADTQYF
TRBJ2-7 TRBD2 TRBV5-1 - TGCGCCAGCAGTTCCGGACTAGCTGCAACCTACGAGCAGTACTTC CASSSGLAATYEQYF
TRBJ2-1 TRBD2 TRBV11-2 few TGTGCCAGCAGCTTAGACCCTAGCGGGAGGGCAGACAATGAGCAGTTCTTC CASSLDPSGRADNEQFF
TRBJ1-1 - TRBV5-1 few TGCGCCAGCAGAAGAGGGACTGAGAACACTGAAGCTTTCTTT CASRRGTENTEAFF
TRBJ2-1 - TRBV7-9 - TGTTCCAGCAGTAGGGACAACTCCTACAATGAGCAGTTCTTC CSSSRDNSYNEQFF
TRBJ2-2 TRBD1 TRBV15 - TGTGCCACCAGCAAGACCGTGGGACAGGGGATCCCGAACACCGGGGAGCTGTTTTTT CATSKTVGQGIPNTGELFF
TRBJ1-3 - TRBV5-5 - TGTGCCAGCAGCTCACTCAAGGCCGGGACAACCTCTGGAAACACCATATATTTT CASSSLKAGTTSGNTIYF
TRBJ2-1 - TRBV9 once TGTGCCAGCAGCCTACGACTAAATTACAATGAGCAGTTCTTC CASSLRLNYNEQFF
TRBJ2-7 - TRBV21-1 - TGTGCCAGCAGCAAAAGGTGGGAGGTCGCCTACGAGCAGTACTTC CASSKRWEVAYEQYF
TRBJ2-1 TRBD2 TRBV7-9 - TGTTCCAGCAGCTCCTATACTAGCGGGAGGACGACCTACAATGAGCAGTTCTTC CSSSSYTSGRTTYNEQFF
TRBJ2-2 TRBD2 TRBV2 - TGTGCCAGCAGTGATCGGGAGGGCCGGGCCCAATTGAACACCGGGGAGCTGTTTTTT CASSDREGRAQLNTGELFF
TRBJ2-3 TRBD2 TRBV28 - TGTGCCAGCAGTTTCCCGCTAGCGGGAGTAATGGGCACAGATACGCAGTATTTT CASSFPLAGVMGTDTQYF